This T cell receptor (beta chain) comes out of a study of CD8+ T cells in alopecia areata. The wider study: Those treated were given oral tofacitinib at 5 to 10 mg twice daily. Overall study results and limits: Mice showed TCR sharing more clearly than patients did, possibly owing to HLA. More clonal than normal scalp was lesional scalp, particularly alopecia totalis/universalis. Scalp samples also yield sequences of resident alphabeta T cells from normal skin.

Germline V gene lookup returns CDR1 LNHDA and CDR2 SQIVND (reference sequence). The CDR3 totals 13 residues. The ends were cut back, 5 bases at V and 3 bases at J, with 10 bases in the middle. cDNA prepared by RNA extraction and subsequent reverse transcription served as the template for sequencing. Clones were sequenced by immunoSEQ multiplex PCR, and TCRdb holds only the in-frame ones, with some missing. There are 150,000 or so clones in the sample; around 47% occur only once, and 6.5% to 7.5% lies in the top ten. This clone came up a few times. As yet, its antigen is unknown. V is TRBV19 and J is TRBJ1-2; D remains unclear. Sample: CD4+ T cells sorted from blood. The source is a human donor with alopecia areata. CDR3 residues: CASSLASDYGYTF. The DNA for the CDR3 is TGTGCCAGTAGTCTAGCCTCCGACTATGGCTACACCTTC.